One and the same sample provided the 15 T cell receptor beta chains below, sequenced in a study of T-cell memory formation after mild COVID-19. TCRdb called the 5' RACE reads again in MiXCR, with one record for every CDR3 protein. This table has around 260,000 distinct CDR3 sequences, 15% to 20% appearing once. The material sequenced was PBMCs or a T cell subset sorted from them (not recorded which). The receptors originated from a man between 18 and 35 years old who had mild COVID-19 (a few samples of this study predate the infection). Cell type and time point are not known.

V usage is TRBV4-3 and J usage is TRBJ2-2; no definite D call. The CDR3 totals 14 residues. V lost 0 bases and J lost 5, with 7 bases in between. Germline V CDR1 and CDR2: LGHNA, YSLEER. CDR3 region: CASSQDGDTGELFF. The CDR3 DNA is TGCGCCAGCAGCCAAGATGGGGATACCGGGGAGCTGTTTTTT.

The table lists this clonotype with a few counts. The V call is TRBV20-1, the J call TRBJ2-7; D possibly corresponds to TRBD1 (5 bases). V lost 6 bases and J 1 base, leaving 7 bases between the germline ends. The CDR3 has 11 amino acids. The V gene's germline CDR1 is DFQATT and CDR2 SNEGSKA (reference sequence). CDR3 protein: CSARQSYEQYV. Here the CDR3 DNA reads TGCAGTGCGAGACAGTCCTACGAGCAGTACGTC.

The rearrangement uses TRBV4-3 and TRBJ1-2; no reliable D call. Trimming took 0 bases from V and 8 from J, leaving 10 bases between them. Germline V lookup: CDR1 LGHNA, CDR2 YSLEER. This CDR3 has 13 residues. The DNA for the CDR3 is TGCGCCAGCAGCCAAGATCCCGGCGGAGGCTACACCTTC. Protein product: CASSQDPGGGYTF.

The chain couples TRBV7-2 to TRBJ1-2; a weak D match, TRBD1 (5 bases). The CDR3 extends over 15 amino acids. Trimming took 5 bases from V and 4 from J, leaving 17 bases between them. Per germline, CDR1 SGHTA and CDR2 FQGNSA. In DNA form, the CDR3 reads TGTGCCAGCAGCCGCCCCCAGGGCGCGCGCTATGGCTACACCTTC. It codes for CASSRPQGARYGYTF.

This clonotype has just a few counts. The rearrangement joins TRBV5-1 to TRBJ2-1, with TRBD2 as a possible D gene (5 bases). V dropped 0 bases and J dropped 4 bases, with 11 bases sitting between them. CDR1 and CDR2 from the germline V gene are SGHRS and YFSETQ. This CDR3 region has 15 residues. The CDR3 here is CASSLGVALYNEQFF. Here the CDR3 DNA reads TGCGCCAGCAGCTTGGGGGTAGCGCTGTACAATGAGCAGTTCTTC.

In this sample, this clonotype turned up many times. The CDR3 region is CASSQGYDTGELFF. CDR3 nucleotide sequence: TGTGCCAGCAGCCAAGGTTATGACACCGGGGAGCTGTTTTTT. The rearrangement joins TRBV3-1 to TRBJ2-2; D call uncertain. The CDR3 is 14 residues long. CDR1 is LGHDT, CDR2 YNNKEL, per germline (reference sequence). Trimming cost V 1 base and J 3 bases, with 6 bases left between them.

CDR3 sequence (DNA): TGTGCTAGTGGTTTTAGGTTGGACGAGCAGTACTTC. Translation: CASGFRLDEQYF. This rearrangement joins TRBV12-5 to TRBJ2-7; D is unresolved. Germline CDR1 reads LGHNT; CDR2 reads FRNRAP. With 3 bases removed from V and 5 bases from J, the gap between germline ends came to 8 bases. The CDR3 loop spans 12 amino acids.

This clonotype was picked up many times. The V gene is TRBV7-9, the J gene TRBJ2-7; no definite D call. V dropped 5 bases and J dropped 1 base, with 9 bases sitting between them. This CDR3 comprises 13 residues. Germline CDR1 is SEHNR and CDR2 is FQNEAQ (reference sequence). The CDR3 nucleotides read TGTGCCAGCAGCCCGGACGGTTCCTACGAGCAGTACGTC. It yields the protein CASSPDGSYEQYV.

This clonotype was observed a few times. CDR3 bases: TGTGCCAGCAGCGTAGGAGGGGACGCAGATACGCAGTATTTT. As protein: CASSVGGDADTQYF. The J gene is TRBJ2-3, the V gene TRBV9, with D possibly being TRBD1 or TRBD2 (5 bases each). The germline V gene encodes CDR1 SGDLS and CDR2 YYNGEE. The CDR3 is 14 amino acids. The V and J ends lost 0 bases and 4 bases respectively, with 9 bases between them.

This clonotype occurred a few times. The CDR3 reads CASSQTVARGTDTQYF. CDR3 DNA sequence: TGCGCCAGCAGCCAAACGGTGGCACGAGGGACAGATACGCAGTATTTT. The chain joins TRBV4-1 to TRBJ2-3; TRBD2 is a possible D gene (5 bases). The V gene lost 2 bases and the J gene lost 3 bases, with 15 bases spanning the gap. Germline lookup yields CDR1 MGHRA and CDR2 YSYEKL. The CDR3 contains 16 residues.

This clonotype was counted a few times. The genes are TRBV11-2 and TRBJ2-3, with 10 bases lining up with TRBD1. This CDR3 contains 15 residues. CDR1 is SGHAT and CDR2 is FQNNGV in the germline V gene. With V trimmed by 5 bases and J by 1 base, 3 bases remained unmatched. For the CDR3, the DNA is TGTGCCAGCAGCCCGACAGGGGGCCGCACAGATACGCAGTATTTT. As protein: CASSPTGGRTDTQYF.

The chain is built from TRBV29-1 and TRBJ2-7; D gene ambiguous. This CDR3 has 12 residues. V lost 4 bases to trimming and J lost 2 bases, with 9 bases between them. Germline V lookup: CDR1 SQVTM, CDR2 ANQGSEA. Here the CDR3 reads CSVARNTYEQYF. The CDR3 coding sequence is TGCAGCGTTGCAAGGAATACCTACGAGCAGTACTTC.

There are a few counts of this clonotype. DNA of the CDR3: TGCAGTGCTAGAGCCGGCCAGGGATTTGGCGAGCAGTACGTC. Residues: CSARAGQGFGEQYV. The J gene is TRBJ2-7, the V gene TRBV20-1; possible D gene TRBD1, 5 bases. The V end was cut by 1 base, the J end by 6 bases, with 16 bases between. The CDR3 length is 14 residues. From germline, CDR1 is DFQATT and CDR2 SNEGSKA (reference sequence).

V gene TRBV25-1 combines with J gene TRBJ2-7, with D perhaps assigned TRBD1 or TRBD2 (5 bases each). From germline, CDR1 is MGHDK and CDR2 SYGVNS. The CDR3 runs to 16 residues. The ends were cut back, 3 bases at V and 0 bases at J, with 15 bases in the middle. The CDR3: CASSEFGAGSSYEQYF. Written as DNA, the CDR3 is TGTGCCAGCAGTGAGTTCGGGGCAGGGAGCTCCTACGAGCAGTACTTC.

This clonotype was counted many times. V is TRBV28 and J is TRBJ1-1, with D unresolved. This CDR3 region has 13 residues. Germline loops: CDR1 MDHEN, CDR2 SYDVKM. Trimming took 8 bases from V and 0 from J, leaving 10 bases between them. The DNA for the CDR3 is TGTGCCAGCGTCCGCTGGCTGAACACTGAAGCTTTCTTT. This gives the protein CASVRWLNTEAFF.